These 32 T cell receptor beta chains originate from one sample sequenced in a study of early stage breast cancer tumors. Data came from immunoSEQ multiplex PCR; TCRdb stores just in-frame clones and leaves some out. This table holds more than 65,000 clones, over 80% found once. Sequenced material: blood. The origin of the receptors is a person between 35 and 49 years old with breast cancer.

The rearrangement links TRBV19 to TRBJ1-5, with TRBD1 matching 8 bases. This CDR3 is built from 15 residues. Per germline, CDR1 LNHDA and CDR2 SQIVND (reference sequence). V dropped 8 bases and J dropped 5; count of bases not matched to a gene: 11. The CDR3 spells CASSSDRGGDQPQHF. The CDR3 DNA reads as TGTGCCAGTTCCTCAGACAGGGGTGGGGATCAGCCCCAGCATTTT. Looking up the rest from reference TRBV19 and TRBJ1-5 gives the full variable domain: DGGITQSPKYLFRKEGQNVTLSCEQNLNHDAMYWYRQDPGQGLRLIYYSQIVNDFQKGDIAEGYSVSREKKESFPLTVTSAQKNPTAFYLCASSSDRGGDQPQHFGDGTRLSIL.

The chain uses TRBV27 and TRBJ2-7; a weak D match, TRBD1 (6 bases). CDR1 and CDR2 from the germline V gene are MNHEY and SMNVEV (reference sequence). The CDR3 extends over 14 amino acids. Trimming took off 6 bases at V and 12 bases at J, with 24 bases between the two ends. CDR3 protein: CASSDRDIGLMRYF. CDR3 nucleotide sequence: TGTGCCAGCAGCGACCGGGACATAGGTTTGATGAGGTACTTC.

The rearrangement joins TRBV27 to TRBJ1-3; D gene ambiguous. This CDR3 is built from 15 residues. Trimming cost V 6 bases and J 1 base, with 13 bases left between them. Germline values: CDR1 MNHEY, CDR2 SMNVEV (reference sequence). The CDR3 reads CASSRNWGSGNTIYF. The CDR3 region has the DNA TGTGCCAGCAGCCGTAACTGGGGTTCTGGAAACACCATATATTTT.

The genes are TRBV4-1 and TRBJ2-1; 7 nucleotides agree with TRBD2. The ends lost 0 bases at V and 2 bases at J; junction bases unmatched: 4. Per germline, CDR1 MGHRA and CDR2 YSYEKL. This CDR3 contains 16 residues. CDR3 region: CASSQETSTTYNEQFF. In DNA, the CDR3 is TGCGCCAGCAGCCAAGAGACTAGCACGACCTACAATGAGCAGTTCTTC.

V and J are TRBV2 and TRBJ1-2, with D unclear. V was shortened by 3 bases and J by 13 bases, with 18 bases between the two germline ends. Germline values: CDR1 SNHLY, CDR2 FYNNEI. The CDR3 sequence is 13 residues long. CDR3 DNA: TGTGCCAGCAGTGACCTTCCGTCTCGGTCGCCCACCTTC. It yields the protein CASSDLPSRSPTF.

The chain employs TRBV5-1 and TRBJ2-2, with no clear D. Trimming pared 5 bases from V and 0 bases from J, leaving 8 bases between. CDR1 is SGHRS, CDR2 YFSETQ, per germline. This CDR3 contains 14 residues. CDR3 coding DNA: TGCGCCAGCAGAAGCTATTCGAACACCGGGGAGCTGTTTTTT. It is translated as CASRSYSNTGELFF.

J is TRBJ1-1 and V is TRBV7-3; D gene ambiguous. Looked up from germline, CDR1 is SGHTA and CDR2 is FQGTGA. V was trimmed by 2 bases and J by 0 bases, leaving 10 bases between them. The CDR3 loop spans 15 amino acids. CDR3 loop: CASSLAGGVNTEAFF. The DNA for the CDR3 is TGTGCCAGCAGCTTAGCTGGAGGAGTGAACACTGAAGCTTTCTTT.

The chain employs TRBV30 and TRBJ1-2, with 7 positions matching TRBD1. V dropped 4 bases and J dropped 1; count of bases not matched to a gene: 6. The V gene's germline CDR1 is GTSNPN and CDR2 SVGIG (reference sequence). The CDR3 loop spans 14 amino acids. The CDR3 protein is CAWKDRRRNYGYTF. CDR3 coding DNA: TGTGCCTGGAAGGACAGGAGGCGTAACTATGGCTACACCTTC.

The chain is built from TRBV9 and TRBJ2-1, with TRBD2 matching over 11 bases. CDR3 size: 17 residues. CDR1 is SGDLS, CDR2 YYNGEE, per germline. V lost 0 bases and J lost 9; bases outside the gene matches: 11. The CDR3 loop reads CASSVVGGLAVGSEQFF. CDR3 DNA: TGTGCCAGCAGCGTAGTGGGGGGACTAGCGGTCGGGAGTGAGCAGTTCTTC.

The chain joins TRBV7-9 to TRBJ1-3; D remains unclear. V shed 5 bases and J shed 9 bases, with 14 bases lying between them. The CDR3 runs to 13 residues. Germline V gene data show CDR1 as SEHNR and CDR2 as FQNEAQ (reference sequence). For the CDR3, the DNA is TGTGCCAGCAGCCCTGGGGAGTGGGGCACCATATATTTT. This gives the protein CASSPGEWGTIYF.

The chain is built from TRBV29-1 and TRBJ2-5; TRBD2 agrees at 8 bases. Germline lookup yields CDR1 SQVTM and CDR2 ANQGSEA. This CDR3 spans 15 amino acids. After removal of 4 bases from V and 3 bases from J, the junction contained 10 bases not matched to a gene. This chain's CDR3 is CSVGLSGSSEETQYF. The CDR3 DNA reads as TGCAGCGTTGGATTGAGCGGGAGCTCCGAAGAGACCCAGTACTTC.

In this sample, this clone turned up once. The chain joins TRBV27 to TRBJ1-4, with no clear D. Germline V gene lookup returns CDR1 MNHEY and CDR2 SMNVEV (reference sequence). Trimming took 6 bases from V and 4 from J, leaving 12 bases between them. The CDR3 is 14 amino acids. This CDR3 reads CASSSSGLNEKLFF. In nucleotides, the CDR3 is TGTGCCAGCAGCTCCTCCGGACTTAATGAAAAACTGTTTTTT.

This clone occurred a few times. This chain connects TRBV6-1 to TRBJ1-5; the match to TRBD1 covers 10 bases. Germline CDR1 is MNHNS and CDR2 is SASEGT. The length of the CDR3 is 14 residues. The trim removed 7 bases at V and 4 bases at J, leaving 4 bases unmatched. CDR3: CASTSDRGNQPQHF. CDR3 in DNA: TGTGCCAGCACCTCGGACAGGGGGAATCAGCCCCAGCATTTT.

This chain links TRBV18 with TRBJ1-5, with 10 bases that match TRBD1. This CDR3 comprises 18 residues. Looked up from germline, CDR1 is KGHSH and CDR2 is LQKENI. Trimming at V came to 3 bases and at J to 4 bases, leaving 12 bases not matched to a gene. Here the CDR3 reads CASSPRGHRDRGNQPQHF. For the CDR3, the DNA is TGTGCCAGCTCACCCCGGGGTCACCGGGACAGGGGTAATCAGCCCCAGCATTTT.

The gene calls are TRBV5-4 and TRBJ2-6, with D possibly TRBD1 on 7 matching bases. V lost 4 bases to trimming and J lost 1 base, with 9 bases between them. Germline V gives CDR1 SGHNT, CDR2 YYREEE (reference sequence). The length of the CDR3 is 15 residues. CDR3 in DNA: TGTGCCAGCAGCCAGGGGGGTTCTGGGGCCAACGTCCTGACTTTC. Its protein product is CASSQGGSGANVLTF.

The chain carries TRBV28 and TRBJ1-5; D unresolved. The CDR3 has 15 amino acids. Trimming removed 1 base at V and 3 bases at J, with 10 bases between. The germline V gene has CDR1 MDHEN and CDR2 SYDVKM. CDR3 protein: CASSLLGLYNQPQHF. CDR3 DNA sequence: TGTGCCAGCAGTTTATTGGGATTGTACAATCAGCCCCAGCATTTT.

J is TRBJ1-3 and V is TRBV18, with TRBD1 identical over 9 bases. The germline V gene has CDR1 KGHSH and CDR2 LQKENI. The CDR3 has 18 amino acids. The V segment lost 3 bases and the J segment 2 bases; nucleotides outside the gene matches: 11. The CDR3 protein is CASSPGQGVWSTGNTIYF. CDR3 coding DNA: TGTGCCAGCTCACCGGGACAGGGAGTTTGGTCTACTGGAAACACCATATATTTT.

This clone was recorded a few times. The gene calls are TRBV16 and TRBJ1-1; 11 nucleotides match TRBD1. The CDR3 is made up of 16 amino acids. Germline V gives CDR1 KGHSY, CDR2 FQNENV. V trimming: 2 bases; J trimming: 1 base; junction bases outside the gene matches: 3. The CDR3 loop reads CASSQPGQGGNTEAFF. DNA of the CDR3: TGTGCCAGCAGCCAACCGGGACAGGGGGGGAACACTGAAGCTTTCTTT.

The genes are TRBV5-1 and TRBJ2-6; TRBD1 is a possible D gene (5 bases). Germline V gene data show CDR1 as SGHRS and CDR2 as YFSETQ. The CDR3 sequence is 18 residues long. Trimming cost V 0 bases and J 0 bases, with 13 bases left between them. CDR3 loop: CASSLVGRANSGANVLTF. CDR3 sequence (DNA): TGCGCCAGCAGCTTGGTCGGCAGGGCAAACTCTGGGGCCAACGTCCTGACTTTC.

J is TRBJ1-2 and V is TRBV9; 7 nucleotides line up with TRBD1. J was trimmed by 4 bases and V by 0 bases; bases with no gene match: 9. The CDR3 spans 16 residues. Germline CDR1 SGDLS, CDR2 YYNGEE. The CDR3 DNA reads as TGTGCCAGCAGCGTAGGGGGACAGTGGAGCTCCTATGGCTACACCTTC. It specifies CASSVGGQWSSYGYTF.

This clone was counted only a few times. The chain couples TRBV6-1 to TRBJ1-5; D unresolved. The CDR3 loop spans 12 amino acids. Trimming pared 1 base from V and 6 bases from J, leaving 4 bases between. Germline V gives CDR1 MNHNS, CDR2 SASEGT. The DNA of the CDR3 is TGTGCCAGCAGTGAAGGCGGTCAGCCCCAGCATTTT. This encodes CASSEGGQPQHF.

The CDR3 loop is CASSETSGRYEQYF. In DNA form, the CDR3 reads TGCGCCAGCAGTGAGACTAGCGGGAGATACGAGCAGTACTTC. V and J are TRBV10-2 and TRBJ2-7; 11 bases are a match to TRBD2. This CDR3 spans 14 amino acids. Germline trimming cut 2 bases from V and 4 bases from J; bases unmatched to any gene: 1. Germline V gene lookup returns CDR1 WSHSY and CDR2 SAAADI.

The gene calls are TRBV21-1 and TRBJ1-2. TRBV21-1 is deemed a pseudogene. The CDR3 runs 14 residues. The CDR3 sequence: CASSKEEEGCGYTF. CDR3 bases: TGTGCCAGCAGCAAAGAGGAGGAGGGTTGTGGCTACACCTTC.

This clone turned up a few times. V and J are TRBV7-9 and TRBJ2-5; no clear D. There are 13 residues in the CDR3. Trimming stripped 8 bases from V and 4 bases from J, with 14 bases between. The V gene's germline CDR1 is SEHNR and CDR2 FQNEAQ (reference sequence). The CDR3 DNA reads TGTGCCAGCCCACACCGTGCCAGAGAGACCCAGTACTTC. Encoded protein: CASPHRARETQYF.

The chain employs TRBV18 and TRBJ2-6; 7 bases agree with TRBD1. Germline V lookup: CDR1 KGHSH, CDR2 LQKENI. The CDR3 length is 18 residues. V was pared by 3 bases and J by 4 bases, with 12 bases of the junction left unmatched. The CDR3 protein is CASSPGSGGSNGANVLTF. CDR3 in DNA: TGTGCCAGCTCACCGGGTTCAGGGGGATCTAACGGGGCCAACGTCCTGACTTTC.

V and J are TRBV5-5 and TRBJ2-7; D ambiguous. This CDR3 contains 16 residues. CDR1 SGHKS and CDR2 YYEKEE come from the germline V gene (reference sequence). V shed 3 bases and J shed 4 bases, with 20 bases lying between them. The DNA of the CDR3 is TGTGCCAGCAGCTCCCCCGACTTCGAATCGCAATACGAGCAGTACTTC. Amino acid sequence: CASSSPDFESQYEQYF.

V usage is TRBV9 and J usage is TRBJ1-2; 7 bases map to TRBD1. The J segment lost 4 bases and the V segment lost 0 bases, leaving 12 bases of the junction unmatched. CDR3 length: 17 residues. CDR1 SGDLS and CDR2 YYNGEE come from the germline V gene. The CDR3 DNA follows: TGTGCCAGCAGCGTAGAGGCGGGCCTAAGGACAGGCTATGGCTACACCTTC. It specifies CASSVEAGLRTGYGYTF. Together with reference TRBV9 and TRBJ1-2, the CDR3 gives the full variable domain: DSGVTQTPKHLITATGQRVTLRCSPRSGDLSVYWYQQSLDQGLQFLIQYYNGEERAKGNILERFSAQQFPDLHSELNLSSLELGDSALYFCASSVEAGLRTGYGYTFGSGTRLTVV.

This clone was seen more than once but under ten times. This rearrangement joins TRBV15 to TRBJ1-5, with a tentative D call TRBD1 (5 bases). Germline-derived CDR1 and CDR2 are LNHNV and YYDKDF (reference sequence). V shed 0 bases and J shed 8 bases, with 8 bases lying between them. CDR3 length: 13 amino acids. CDR3 coding DNA: TGTGCCACCAGCAGAGACCCCAGGGAGCCCCAGCATTTT. Residues: CATSRDPREPQHF.

The rearrangement joins TRBV5-4 to TRBJ2-7, with D maybe TRBD1 (5 bases). V lost 0 bases, J lost 5 bases, and 12 bases lay in between. The CDR3 runs 14 residues. Per the germline V gene, CDR1 is SGHNT and CDR2 is YYREEE (reference sequence). The CDR3 DNA sequence: TGTGCCAGCAGCTTGGCACAGGTCCAAGACGAGCAGTACTTC. Translated: CASSLAQVQDEQYF.

The chain couples TRBV10-3 to TRBJ1-4; no definite D call. Germline V gene data show CDR1 as ENHRY and CDR2 as SYGVKD. With 0 bases removed from V and 7 bases from J, the gap between germline ends came to 6 bases. The CDR3 covers 13 residues. CDR3 amino acids: CAISESAAEKLFF. CDR3 nucleotide sequence: TGTGCCATCAGTGAGTCGGCAGCTGAAAAACTGTTTTTT.

The CDR3 loop reads CASSIDYNEQFF. The CDR3 DNA follows: TGTGCCAGTAGTATAGATTACAATGAGCAGTTCTTC. The chain joins TRBV19 to TRBJ2-1; D is undetermined. This CDR3 has 12 amino acids. The germline V gene has CDR1 LNHDA and CDR2 SQIVND (reference sequence). Trimming removed 0 bases from V and 4 bases from J, with 1 base in between.

V and J are TRBV30 and TRBJ2-1; a possible D gene is TRBD2 (6 bases). Germline V gene data show CDR1 as GTSNPN and CDR2 as SVGIG (reference sequence). This CDR3 is 14 amino acids long. Trimming stripped 4 bases from V and 4 bases from J, with 14 bases between. The DNA of the CDR3 is TGTGCCTGGACTCGACTAGTTGGATACAATGAGCAGTTCTTC. Protein sequence: CAWTRLVGYNEQFF.